The table lists the clone carrying this TCR beta chain with a few counts. Antigen: not known. These data originate in a study of identical twins. A universal primer binding site was introduced by template switching. The final cDNA contained unique molecular identifiers. TCRdb itself ran the 5' RACE reads through MiXCR, one entry per CDR3 protein. The table has roughly 1,500,000 distinct CDR3 sequences, less than 40% seen once. The CDR3 is made up of 13 amino acids. Looked up from germline, CDR1 is SGHAT and CDR2 is FQDESV (reference sequence). The V and J ends lost 4 bases and 4 bases respectively, with 8 bases between them. Findings of the study overall: High-abundance cord blood beta clonotypes had fewer insertions; memory repertoires showed none.

V gene TRBV11-1 combines with J gene TRBJ1-5; D ambiguous. The sample taken for sequencing was cord blood. The sequence derives from a newborn girl in good health. Here the CDR3 reads CASSSKINQPQHF. CDR3 DNA: TGTGCCAGCAGCTCCAAAATAAATCAGCCCCAGCATTTT.